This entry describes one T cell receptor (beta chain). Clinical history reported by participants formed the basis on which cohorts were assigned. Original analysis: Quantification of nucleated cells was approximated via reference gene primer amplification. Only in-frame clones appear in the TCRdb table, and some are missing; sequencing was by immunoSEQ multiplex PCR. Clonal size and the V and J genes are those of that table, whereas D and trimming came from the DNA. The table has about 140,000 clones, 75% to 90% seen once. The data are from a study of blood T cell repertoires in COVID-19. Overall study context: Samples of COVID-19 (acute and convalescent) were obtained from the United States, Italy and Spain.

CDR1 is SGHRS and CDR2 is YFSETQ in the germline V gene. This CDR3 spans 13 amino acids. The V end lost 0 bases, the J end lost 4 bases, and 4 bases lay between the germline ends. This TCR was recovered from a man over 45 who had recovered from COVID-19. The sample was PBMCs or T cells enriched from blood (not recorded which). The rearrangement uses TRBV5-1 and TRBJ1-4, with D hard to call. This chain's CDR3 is CASSLESNEKLFF. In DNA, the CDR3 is TGCGCCAGCAGCTTGGAGAGTAATGAAAAACTGTTTTTT.